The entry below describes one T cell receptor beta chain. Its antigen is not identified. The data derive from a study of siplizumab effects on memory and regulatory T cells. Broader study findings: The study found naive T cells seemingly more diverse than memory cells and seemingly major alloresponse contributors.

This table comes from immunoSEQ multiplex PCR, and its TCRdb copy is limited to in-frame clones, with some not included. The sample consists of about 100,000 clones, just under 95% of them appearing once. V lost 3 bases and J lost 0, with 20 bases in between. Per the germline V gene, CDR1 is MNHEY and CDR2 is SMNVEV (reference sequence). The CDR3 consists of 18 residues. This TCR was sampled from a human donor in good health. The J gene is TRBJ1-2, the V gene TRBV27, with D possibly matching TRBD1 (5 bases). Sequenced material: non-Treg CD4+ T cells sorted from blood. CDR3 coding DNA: TGTGCCAGCAGTTTCTCCCAAAGGGACTCTGGGGCTAACTATGGCTACACCTTC. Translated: CASSFSQRDSGANYGYTF.